Included here is one T cell receptor (beta chain) sequence, with context. Its antigen is not identified. Profiled with immunoSEQ multiplex PCR; TCRdb holds only in-frame clones, not every one. The repertoire includes some 100,000 clones, around 93% of them detected once, and about 1% sits in the top ten. The source of the sample is a study of graft-versus-host responses after intestinal transplantation. Study at large: Those transplanted obtained multivisceral, liver-intestinal, or isolated intestinal grafts. Induction using anti-thymocyte globulin, followed by tacrolimus and steroids for roughly 3 years, was given to all recipients.

The study's findings and limits: GvH clones were identified in recipient marrow, with some first appearing in ileum or blood. Allografts of one patient group, those with graft-donor T cell macrochimerism, had high graft-versus-host to host-versus-graft clonal ratios.

CDR3 length: 15 amino acids. Germline CDR1 LNHDA, CDR2 SQIVND (reference sequence). Trimming removed 2 bases at V and 2 bases at J, with 10 bases between. V gene TRBV19 combines with J gene TRBJ1-5; D is ambiguous. The sequences come from unstimulated CD8+ T cells sorted from spleen or lymph node cells, collected before transplant. This sequence was found in a human donor who was the organ donor for an intestinal transplant. The CDR3 coding sequence is TGTGCCAGTAGTATATCGAGCGGGGGCAATCAGCCCCAGCATTTT. This translates into CASSISSGGNQPQHF. The whole variable domain, filled in from reference TRBV19 and TRBJ1-5, reads DGGITQSPKYLFRKEGQNVTLSCEQNLNHDAMYWYRQDPGQGLRLIYYSQIVNDFQKGDIAEGYSVSREKKESFPLTVTSAQKNPTAFYLCASSISSGGNQPQHFGDGTRLSIL.